This T cell receptor beta chain was identified in a study of response to subunit inactivated influenza vaccine (dated by TCRdb to 2016 to 2019). For the study in its entirety: Deep quantitative profiling of the T cell receptor repertoire was used in the study to follow responses to a trivalent subunit inactivated influenza vaccine. Overall study outcomes, separate from this receptor: The authors suggested that each seasonal influenza vaccination may recruit only a limited number of new T cells.

Measured from the cysteine to the phenylalanine, the CDR3 is 13 residues long. Only the CDR3 DNA stays, 39 bases, in frame from base 1. CDR1 SQVTM and CDR2 ANQGSEA were looked up in the germline V gene. The V end loses 4 bases and the J end loses 5 bases, and a stretch of 14 bases separates them. This clonotype was recorded many times. Its antigen specificity is not known. Nothing much larger sits one base from this clone, and base qualities are not available. The receptor library was made with RT-PCR. Sequencing was performed on an Illumina HiSeq 2500. The public reads were run again by TCRdb, first through fastp at Q25 and then through MiXCR, and only productive beta chains were kept. Entries that share a CDR3 protein sequence are merged under the most common genes and DNA. The sample data list hundreds of thousands of distinct CDR3 sequences, and more than 11% of these were observed just once. Around 6.5% of the sample is in the top ten clones.

Sample: PBMCs from blood, taken 14 days before vaccination. The sequence came from a man aged 45-65 years who received an inactivated influenza vaccine. Donor details come from another sample of the same person, matched by shared clones. The chain is assembled from TRBV29-1 and TRBJ1-1; TRBD1 is a weak D gene call, 5 bases matching. The CDR3 region reads CSVVEGRGTEAFF. In nucleotides, the sequence is TGCAGCGTTGTCGAGGGGAGAGGGACTGAAGCTTTCTTT.